A single sample is the source of the 29 T cell receptor beta chains below, sequenced in a study of shared clonotypes between healthy human individuals (dated by TCRdb to about 2020). Libraries were constructed by the immunoSEQ multiplex PCR assay. TCRdb limited this immuneACCESS table to in-frame rearrangements with V and J called. A share of clones is missing; checked studies link under half to unresolved V genes, and the rest is unexplained. The sample records about 590,000 clones, around 95% of which are singletons. The leading ten clones occupy around 0.097% of the sample. CD8 naive samples consisted of CD45RO-negative cells that were positively selected for CCR7, yielding a CD45RA+CCR7+ population without TemRA cells. The sequencing sample was made of naive CD8+ T cells sorted from blood. Per the publication, the cell subset or site label means: CD45RA+CCR7+. All receptors come from a young woman in good health.

The CDR3 nucleotides are TGTGCCAGCAGTGGGGACAGGGGTTTCGGGGAGCTGTTTTTT. This gives the protein CASSGDRGFGELFF. The genes are TRBV25-1 and TRBJ2-2, with 10 bases fitting TRBD1. The CDR3 is made up of 14 amino acids. Trimming took 4 bases from V and 7 from J; bases not matched to a gene: 3. In germline, CDR1 is MGHDK, CDR2 SYGVNS.

The table lists this clone with a few counts. Other nucleotide sequences in the sample specify the same CDR3. The rearrangement joins TRBV27 to TRBJ2-7; 8 bases are shared with TRBD1. The trim removed 7 bases at V and 3 bases at J, leaving 5 bases unmatched. This CDR3 comprises 13 residues. CDR1 MNHEY and CDR2 SMNVEV come from the germline V gene (reference sequence). CDR3 sequence reads: CASKPGTGYEQYF. DNA of the CDR3: TGTGCCAGCAAGCCCGGGACAGGCTACGAGCAGTACTTC.

J is TRBJ2-7 and V is TRBV28; D unclear. Germline V gives CDR1 MDHEN, CDR2 SYDVKM. The CDR3 contains 16 residues. Trimming removed 4 bases at V and 2 bases at J, with 18 bases between. The CDR3 DNA sequence: TGTGCCAGCAGTTCCCTCCAGGAAAAATTGGCCTACGAGCAGTACTTC. Protein: CASSSLQEKLAYEQYF.

This chain links TRBV10-3 with TRBJ2-7, with D unresolved. V gave up 6 bases and J gave up 7 bases, with 16 bases separating them. This CDR3 has 13 residues. The germline V gene encodes CDR1 ENHRY and CDR2 SYGVKD. Here the CDR3 DNA reads TGTGCCATCAGCGATGGGCCTAATTGGGAGCAGTACTTC. Its protein product is CAISDGPNWEQYF.

This rearrangement joins TRBV7-9 to TRBJ2-7; D remains unclear. The CDR3 is 12 amino acids. Germline V gene sequence: CDR1 SEHNR, CDR2 FQNEAQ (reference sequence). V was shortened by 5 bases and J by 6 bases, with 11 bases between the two germline ends. The CDR3 nucleotides are TGTGCCAGCAGCACGGACGGAACCGAGCAGTACTTC. It codes for CASSTDGTEQYF.

The rearrangement links TRBV11-2 to TRBJ2-7; no reliable D call. This CDR3 comprises 12 residues. Looked up from germline, CDR1 is SGHAT and CDR2 is FQNNGV. Trimming shortened V by 1 base and J by 3 bases, and 4 bases separated the two germline ends. As DNA, the CDR3 is TGTGCCAGCAGCTTAGGTGACTACGAGCAGTACTTC. This codes for CASSLGDYEQYF.

The rearrangement joins TRBV7-3 to TRBJ2-1, with 9 positions matching TRBD2. The V and J ends lost 3 bases and 2 bases, in that order; junction bases with no gene match: 5. CDR3 length: 16 residues. Germline CDR1 and CDR2: SGHTA and FQGTGA. The CDR3 nucleotides are TGTGCCAGCAGCTTTACCGGGACTAGCACCTACAATGAGCAGTTCTTC. Its protein is CASSFTGTSTYNEQFF.

CDR3 protein: CASSTMGPTGELFF. The CDR3 DNA sequence: TGTGCCAGCAGCACAATGGGACCGACCGGGGAGCTGTTTTTT. This rearrangement joins TRBV11-2 to TRBJ2-2; either TRBD1 or TRBD2 may fit D (5 bases each). V lost 5 bases and J 5 bases, leaving 12 bases between the germline ends. This CDR3 region has 14 residues. Per the germline V gene, CDR1 is SGHAT and CDR2 is FQNNGV.

This clone came up once. The chain recombines TRBV5-4 with TRBJ2-3; D may be TRBD2 (5 bases). Germline V lookup: CDR1 SGHNT, CDR2 YYREEE (reference sequence). The CDR3 runs to 14 residues. V was cut by 5 bases and J by 4 bases, with 14 bases left in between. The CDR3 nucleotides are TGTGCCAGCAGTCTTAGGTCTAGCCCAGATACGCAGTATTTT. Protein: CASSLRSSPDTQYF.

The V and J genes are TRBV11-3 and TRBJ2-1, with D hard to call. The CDR3 extends over 13 amino acids. V gave up 2 bases and J gave up 5 bases, with 7 bases separating them. Per germline, CDR1 SGHNT and CDR2 YENEEA. In DNA form, the CDR3 reads TGTGCCAGCAGCTTATCAGTGAACAATGAGCAGTTCTTC. It translates to CASSLSVNNEQFF.

Notes on this clone: At the DNA level, this CDR3 is encoded by other sequences in the same sample as well. The chain joins TRBV6-1 to TRBJ2-7, with 10 bases matching TRBD1. Germline values: CDR1 MNHNS, CDR2 SASEGT. CDR3 size: 14 residues. Losses at the gene ends were 1 base for V and 3 bases for J; bases not matched to a gene: 0. CDR3 sequence reads: CASSEGTGGYEQYF. The CDR3 DNA follows: TGTGCCAGCAGTGAAGGGACAGGGGGCTACGAGCAGTACTTC.

J is TRBJ1-1 and V is TRBV2; D remains unclear. This CDR3 comprises 13 residues. V lost 2 bases to trimming and J lost 0 bases, with 4 bases between them. Germline V CDR1 and CDR2: SNHLY, FYNNEI. The CDR3 coding sequence is TGTGCCAGCAGTGAACGTCTGAACACTGAAGCTTTCTTT. Its protein product is CASSERLNTEAFF.

As for this clone: At one of its ends the junction is not consistent with the germline gene, which may arise from a read error. J is TRBJ2-7 and V is TRBV14; unclear D gene. This CDR3 comprises 11 residues. CDR1 is SGHDN and CDR2 is FVKESK in the germline V gene. The CDR3 is CASSHSHEQYF. The DNA for the CDR3 is TGTGCCAGCAGCCACTCCCACGAGCAGTACTTC.

A single count supports this clone. This sequence joins TRBV27 and TRBJ2-1, with unresolved D. The germline V gene has CDR1 MNHEY and CDR2 SMNVEV (reference sequence). The V gene lost 1 base and the J gene lost 0 bases, with 7 bases spanning the gap. The CDR3 length is 15 residues. The CDR3 DNA is TGTGCCAGCAGTTTATTCGCTATCTCCTACAATGAGCAGTTCTTC. Its translation: CASSLFAISYNEQFF.

Here the CDR3 DNA reads TGTGCCAGCAGTGAAGCTGTTGGCAGGATTTATGAGCAGTTCTTC. Its protein product is CASSEAVGRIYEQFF. This rearrangement joins TRBV6-1 to TRBJ2-1; no clear D. Trimming pared 0 bases from V and 8 bases from J, leaving 14 bases between. This CDR3 comprises 15 residues. CDR1 is MNHNS, CDR2 SASEGT, per germline.

The chain carries TRBV4-1 and TRBJ2-1; D gene ambiguous. Germline values: CDR1 MGHRA, CDR2 YSYEKL. The CDR3 loop spans 13 amino acids. V was trimmed by 3 bases and J by 4 bases, leaving 7 bases between them. CDR3 DNA: TGCGCCAGCAGCCAGACTGCGTACAATGAGCAGTTCTTC. Translation: CASSQTAYNEQFF.

The V call is TRBV14, the J call TRBJ1-1; D is possibly TRBD1 (6 bases). The germline CDR1 and CDR2 sequences are SGHDN and FVKESK. CDR3 length: 13 residues. V lost 1 base and J lost 7, with 10 bases in between. The DNA for the CDR3 is TGTGCCAGCAGCCAAGCGGGACACTTTGAAGCTTTCTTT. Its translation: CASSQAGHFEAFF.

The CDR3 is CASSVSDPDTQYF. Written as DNA, the CDR3 is TGTGCCAGCAGCGTTAGCGATCCAGATACGCAGTATTTT. The V call is TRBV9, the J call TRBJ2-3; the D gene is possibly TRBD2 (5 bases). Germline V gene lookup returns CDR1 SGDLS and CDR2 YYNGEE. The CDR3 runs 13 residues. Trimming removed 2 bases at V and 4 bases at J, with 8 bases between.

V usage is TRBV5-6 and J usage is TRBJ2-7; D gene ambiguous. CDR1 SGHDT and CDR2 YYEEEE come from the germline V gene. The CDR3 contains 14 residues. The ends were cut back, 0 bases at V and 1 base at J, with 8 bases in the middle. CDR3 amino acids: CASSLAAASYEQYF. DNA of the CDR3: TGTGCCAGCAGCTTGGCGGCAGCGTCCTACGAGCAGTACTTC.

This chain connects TRBV14 to TRBJ2-7, with TRBD2 identical over 8 bases. The V gene's germline CDR1 is SGHDN and CDR2 FVKESK. The V segment lost 3 bases and the J segment 4 bases; nucleotides outside the gene matches: 8. This CDR3 spans 15 amino acids. The chain's CDR3 is CASSHRSGRRYEQYF. DNA of the CDR3: TGTGCCAGCAGCCACAGAAGCGGGAGAAGGTACGAGCAGTACTTC.

The gene calls are TRBV9 and TRBJ2-1, with 12 bases identical to TRBD2. With 3 bases clipped from V and 4 bases from J, the junction kept 8 bases outside the gene matches. Germline V CDR1 and CDR2: SGDLS, YYNGEE. The CDR3 sequence is 17 residues long. This CDR3 reads CASSDNRLAGDYNEQFF. The CDR3 DNA is TGTGCCAGCAGCGACAATCGACTAGCGGGGGATTACAATGAGCAGTTCTTC.

The V call is TRBV7-9, the J call TRBJ1-1, with 7 bases that match TRBD1. The junction had 4 bases not matched to a gene; V was cut back by 5 bases and J by 4 bases. In germline, CDR1 is SEHNR, CDR2 FQNEAQ (reference sequence). The CDR3 sequence is 13 residues long. This chain's CDR3 is CASSPTGLTEAFF. The CDR3 nucleotides read TGTGCCAGCAGCCCGACAGGGCTCACTGAAGCTTTCTTT.

The rearrangement joins TRBV13 to TRBJ2-1; 10 bases are shared with TRBD2. Trimming cost V 3 bases and J 7 bases; bases outside gene matches: 6. The germline V gene has CDR1 PRHDT and CDR2 FYEKMQ (reference sequence). This CDR3 spans 15 amino acids. CDR3 region: CASSLVAGGGNEQFF. CDR3 DNA: TGTGCCAGCAGCTTGGTAGCGGGAGGAGGAAATGAGCAGTTCTTC.

V usage is TRBV19 and J usage is TRBJ2-5; TRBD2 aligns across 7 bases. The J call may be in error: the DNA end matches TRBJ2-7 better. The CDR3 is made up of 14 amino acids. Germline lookup yields CDR1 LNHDA and CDR2 SQIVND (reference sequence). CDR3 bases: TGTGCCAGTAGTATGGGGGAGGGCCGCAACGAGCAGTACTTC. Translated, it gives CASSMGEGRNEQYF.

The V gene is TRBV6-6, the J gene TRBJ2-7; D remains ambiguous. The germline V gene has CDR1 MNHNY and CDR2 SVGAGI (reference sequence). V lost 10 bases and J lost 5, with 18 bases in between. The CDR3 extends over 13 amino acids. The CDR3 sequence: CATTPWGGNEQYF. DNA of the CDR3: TGTGCCACCACCCCCTGGGGTGGGAACGAGCAGTACTTC.

The gene calls are TRBV19 and TRBJ2-7; D might be TRBD2 (6 bases). Germline V gene data show CDR1 as LNHDA and CDR2 as SQIVND (reference sequence). This CDR3 has 15 amino acids. The V end lost 0 bases, the J end lost 3 bases, and 12 bases lay between the germline ends. The CDR3 loop is CASSIDGAGHYEQYF. CDR3 in DNA: TGTGCCAGTAGTATAGACGGAGCGGGCCACTACGAGCAGTACTTC.

V and J are TRBV11-1 and TRBJ2-5; the D gene is possibly TRBD2 (6 bases). V dropped 10 bases and J dropped 3 bases, with 12 bases sitting between them. CDR1 and CDR2 from the germline V gene are SGHAT and FQDESV (reference sequence). CDR3 length equals 12 residues. In DNA form, the CDR3 reads TGTGCCACCCAGACGGGGGAAGAGACCCAGTACTTC. It is translated as CATQTGEETQYF.

This chain joins TRBV7-6 and TRBJ2-7; maybe TRBD2 (5 bases). Germline assignment: CDR1 SGHVS and CDR2 FNYEAQ. This CDR3 region has 14 residues. Trimming stripped 5 bases from V and 0 bases from J, with 11 bases between. CDR3 coding DNA: TGTGCCAGCAGCCACTCGGGGAGCTCCTACGAGCAGTACTTC. Its translation: CASSHSGSSYEQYF.

The chain is built from TRBV11-3 and TRBJ2-3, with TRBD2 as a possible D gene (7 bases). The CDR3 is made up of 17 amino acids. Germline assignment: CDR1 SGHNT and CDR2 YENEEA. Trimming left V 2 bases short and J 6 bases short, with 21 bases between. CDR3 sequence (DNA): TGTGCCAGCAGCTTAAGAGTGACAGGCGGGAGTGCGGATACGCAGTATTTT. Encoded protein: CASSLRVTGGSADTQYF.